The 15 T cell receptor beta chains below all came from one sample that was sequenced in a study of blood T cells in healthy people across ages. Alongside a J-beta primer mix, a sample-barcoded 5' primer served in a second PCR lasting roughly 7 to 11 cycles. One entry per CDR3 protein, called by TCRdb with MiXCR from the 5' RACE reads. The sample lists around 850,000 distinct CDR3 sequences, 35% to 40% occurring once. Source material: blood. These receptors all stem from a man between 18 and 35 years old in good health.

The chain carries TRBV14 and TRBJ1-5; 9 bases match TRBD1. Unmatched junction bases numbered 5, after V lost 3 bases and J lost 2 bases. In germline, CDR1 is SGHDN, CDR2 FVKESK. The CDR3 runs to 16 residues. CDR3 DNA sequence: TGTGCCAGCAGCCAGGGCGGACAGGGGCGCAATCAGCCCCAGCATTTT. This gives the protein CASSQGGQGRNQPQHF.

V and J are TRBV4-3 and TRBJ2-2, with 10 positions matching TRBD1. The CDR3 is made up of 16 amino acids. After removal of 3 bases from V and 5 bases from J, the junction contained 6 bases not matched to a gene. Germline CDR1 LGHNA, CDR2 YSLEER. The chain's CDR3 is CASSHGTGVRTGELFF. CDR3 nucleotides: TGCGCCAGCAGCCATGGGACAGGGGTACGGACCGGGGAGCTGTTTTTT.

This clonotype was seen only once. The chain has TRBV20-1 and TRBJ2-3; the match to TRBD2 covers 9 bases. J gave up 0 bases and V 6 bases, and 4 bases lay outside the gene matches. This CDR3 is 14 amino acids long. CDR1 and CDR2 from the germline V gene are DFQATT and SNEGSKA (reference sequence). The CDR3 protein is CSAALAGSTDTQYF. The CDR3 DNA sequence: TGCAGTGCCGCGCTAGCGGGGAGCACAGATACGCAGTATTTT.

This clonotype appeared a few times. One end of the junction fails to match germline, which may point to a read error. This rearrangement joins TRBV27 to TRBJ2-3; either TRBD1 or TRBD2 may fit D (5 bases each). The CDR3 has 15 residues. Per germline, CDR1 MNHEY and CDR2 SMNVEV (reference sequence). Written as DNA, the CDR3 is TGTGCCAGCAGTACCAGGGTCTCTAGCACAGAGACGCAGTATTTT. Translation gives CASSTRVSSTETQYF.

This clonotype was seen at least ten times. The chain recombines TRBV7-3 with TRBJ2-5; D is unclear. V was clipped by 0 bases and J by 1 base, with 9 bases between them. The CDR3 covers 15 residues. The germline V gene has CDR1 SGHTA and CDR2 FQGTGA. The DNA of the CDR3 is TGTGCCAGCAGCTTAACGGGCACTTCCCAAGAGACCCAGTACTTC. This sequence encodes CASSLTGTSQETQYF.

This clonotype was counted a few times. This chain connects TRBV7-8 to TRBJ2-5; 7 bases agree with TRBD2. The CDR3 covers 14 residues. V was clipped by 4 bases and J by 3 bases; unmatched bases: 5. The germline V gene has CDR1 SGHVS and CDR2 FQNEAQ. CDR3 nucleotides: TGTGCCAGCAGCTCCGGGACTACCAAAGAGACCCAGTACTTC. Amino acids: CASSSGTTKETQYF.

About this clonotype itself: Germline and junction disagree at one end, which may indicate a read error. This CDR3 reads CSTREGYEQYF. The CDR3, as DNA: TGCAGTACTAGAGAGGGCTACGAGCAGTACTTC. The chain couples TRBV20-1 to TRBJ2-5; D perhaps matches TRBD2 (5 bases). Matching the DNA end better, TRBJ2-7 makes the J call doubtful. This CDR3 region has 11 residues. Germline CDR1 and CDR2: DFQATT and SNEGSKA (reference sequence).

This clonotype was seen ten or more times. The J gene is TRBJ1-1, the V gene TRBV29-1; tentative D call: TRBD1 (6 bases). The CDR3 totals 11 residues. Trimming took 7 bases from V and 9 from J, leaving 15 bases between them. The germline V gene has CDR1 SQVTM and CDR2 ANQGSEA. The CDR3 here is CSGTDREQAFF. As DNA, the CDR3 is TGCAGCGGGACAGACAGAGAACAAGCTTTCTTT.

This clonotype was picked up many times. CDR3 sequence: CSARFAEDITYEQYF. The CDR3 DNA reads TGCAGTGCTAGGTTTGCTGAGGATATAACCTACGAGCAGTACTTC. The chain links TRBV20-1 to TRBJ2-7; D unresolved. Trimming removed 3 bases at V and 2 bases at J, with 17 bases between. The germline V gene encodes CDR1 DFQATT and CDR2 SNEGSKA (reference sequence). CDR3 length: 15 residues.

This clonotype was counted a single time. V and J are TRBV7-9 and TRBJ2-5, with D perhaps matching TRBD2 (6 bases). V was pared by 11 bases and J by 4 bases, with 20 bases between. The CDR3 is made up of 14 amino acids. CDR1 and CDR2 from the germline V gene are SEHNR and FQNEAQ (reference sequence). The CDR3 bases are TGTGCCTGCCCCCGATGGGGAGGTGGAGAGACCCAGTACTTC. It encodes CACPRWGGGETQYF.

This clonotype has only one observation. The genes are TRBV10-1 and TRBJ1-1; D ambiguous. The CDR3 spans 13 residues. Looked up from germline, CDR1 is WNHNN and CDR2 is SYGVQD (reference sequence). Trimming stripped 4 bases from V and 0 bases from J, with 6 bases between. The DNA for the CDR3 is TGCGCCAGCAGTGTTAACATGAACACTGAAGCTTTCTTT. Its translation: CASSVNMNTEAFF.

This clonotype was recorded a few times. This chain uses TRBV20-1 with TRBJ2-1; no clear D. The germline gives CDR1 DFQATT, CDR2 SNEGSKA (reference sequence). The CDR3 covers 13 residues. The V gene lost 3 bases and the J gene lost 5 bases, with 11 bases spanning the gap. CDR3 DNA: TGCAGTGCTAGCCCCACCCGGAACAATGAGCAGTTCTTC. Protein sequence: CSASPTRNNEQFF.

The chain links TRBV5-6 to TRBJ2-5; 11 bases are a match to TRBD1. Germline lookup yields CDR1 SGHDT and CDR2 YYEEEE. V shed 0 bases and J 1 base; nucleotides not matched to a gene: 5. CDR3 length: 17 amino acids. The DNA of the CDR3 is TGTGCCAGCAGCTTGGACACTGGGACAGGGGGCCAAGAGACCCAGTACTTC. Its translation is CASSLDTGTGGQETQYF.

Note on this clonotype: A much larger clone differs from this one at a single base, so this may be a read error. The CDR3 nucleotides are TGCAGTGCTAGGGACAGGGAGCACAATCAGCCCCAGCATTTT. It specifies CSARDREHNQPQHF. This rearrangement joins TRBV20-1 to TRBJ1-5, with 8 bases aligning to TRBD1. V lost 3 bases and J lost 3; bases outside the gene matches: 4. Germline CDR1 reads DFQATT; CDR2 reads SNEGSKA (reference sequence). This CDR3 has 14 amino acids.

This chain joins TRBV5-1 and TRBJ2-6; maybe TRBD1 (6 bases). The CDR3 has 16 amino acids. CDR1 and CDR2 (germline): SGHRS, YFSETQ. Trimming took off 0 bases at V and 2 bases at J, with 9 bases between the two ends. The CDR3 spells CASSLEGETGANVLTF. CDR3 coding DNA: TGCGCCAGCAGCTTGGAGGGGGAGACTGGGGCCAACGTCCTGACTTTC.